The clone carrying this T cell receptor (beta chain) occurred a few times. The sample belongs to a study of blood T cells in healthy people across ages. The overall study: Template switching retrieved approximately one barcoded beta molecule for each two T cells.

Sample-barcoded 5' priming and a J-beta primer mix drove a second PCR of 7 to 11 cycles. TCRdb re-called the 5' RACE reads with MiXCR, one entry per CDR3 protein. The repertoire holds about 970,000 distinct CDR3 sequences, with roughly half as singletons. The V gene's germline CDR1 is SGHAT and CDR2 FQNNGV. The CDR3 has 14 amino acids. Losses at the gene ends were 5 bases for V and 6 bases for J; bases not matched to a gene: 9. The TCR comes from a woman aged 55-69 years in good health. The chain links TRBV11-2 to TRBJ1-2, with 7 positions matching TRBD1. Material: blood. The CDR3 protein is CASSRDSGGDGYTF. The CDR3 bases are TGTGCCAGCAGCCGGGACAGCGGAGGGGATGGCTACACCTTC. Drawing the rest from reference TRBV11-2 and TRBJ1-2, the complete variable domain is EAGVAQSPRYKIIEKRQSVAFWCNPISGHATLYWYQQILGQGPKLLIQFQNNGVVDDSQLPKDRFSAERLKGVDSTLKIQPAKLEDSAVYLCASSRDSGGDGYTFGSGTRLTVV.